The T cell receptor (beta chain) described here comes from a study of human T cells and chemical hapten exposure. This clonotype was observed at least ten times. The antigen is not known. The CDR3 has 11 amino acids. CDR1 and CDR2 from the germline V gene are SNHLY and FYNNEI. The ends were cut back, 4 bases at V and 8 bases at J, with 6 bases in the middle. Time point indicated: patch test 3, about 24 weeks after DPC sensitization. Treatment of the sample: therapeutic diphenylcyclopropenone sensitization with weekly scalp DPC. The starting material, unfractionated whole blood, was used for total RNA extraction. Study-wide results and limits: Donors' alopecia may make their immune response differ from healthy people's. Significantly more large CDR3 similarity clusters were formed by expanded TCRs than by controls.

One entry per CDR3 protein, called by TCRdb with MiXCR from the RACE reads. The sample lists roughly 40,000 distinct CDR3 sequences; about an eighth were seen once. The receptor was derived from a woman in her 40s with alopecia areata. Some clones in this sample may be carry-over from other donors' samples. The chain combines TRBV2 with TRBJ2-1; the D gene is possibly TRBD2 (6 bases). This specimen consisted of whole blood, obtained in connection with sensitization to the hapten diphenylcyclopropenone (DPC). The CDR3 coding sequence is TGTGCCAGCAGTGGGGAGGATGAGCAGTTCTTC. Its translation is CASSGEDEQFF.